This T cell receptor beta chain was sequenced in a study of T cells in Graves' hyperthyroidism and ophthalmopathy. V lost 4 bases to trimming and J lost 4 bases; unmatched junction nucleotides: 5. Germline CDR1 SGHNT, CDR2 YYREEE (reference sequence). The CDR3 spans 15 residues. Criteria for exclusion of patients were uncontrolled infection, other autoimmune disease, pregnancy or lactation. Orbital computed tomography, thyroid ultrasound, serum thyroxine and TRAb, and clinical symptoms together informed the diagnoses. Regarding the study as a whole: Stable hyperthyroidism was told apart from ophthalmopathy by a model built on 13 V-J features. Ophthalmopathy got predicted by the model a median roughly 6.1 months before its onset.

TCR beta CDR3 sequences were amplified from RNA transcripts. HTBI primers were the set used in a first-round RT-PCR of the TCR CDR3. TCRdb recomputed calls from the multiplex PCR reads with MiXCR, one row per CDR3 protein. The sample carries hundreds of thousands of distinct CDR3 sequences, roughly 46% recorded once. Details on this clonotype: Antigen unknown.

The sample was peripheral blood or thyroid tissue (not recorded which). The rearrangement links TRBV5-4 to TRBJ1-5; 10 nucleotides agree with TRBD1. This receptor was obtained from a woman in her late teens or twenties with Graves' hyperthyroidism. CDR3 DNA sequence: TGTGCCAGCAGCCTAGGGACAGGGGCGAATCAGCCCCAGCATTTT. It specifies CASSLGTGANQPQHF.